Listed here is a single T cell receptor (beta chain). Antigen: not known. The data stem from a study of molecular identifiers for immune sequencing clone quantification. Across the study: Five aliquots were made in replicates from the RNA of around 18,000 or 91,000 naive CD8 cells, and four were sequenced. Notes on the study in general: Highly expanded clone sizes could end up underestimated if a barcode were shared by identical TCR molecules. Beyond 20 RNA copies, clones held over 99% of effector molecules, compared with under 1% in naive cells.

MiXCR, run by TCRdb on the PCR reads, gives a single entry per CDR3 protein. The sample has 100,000 or so distinct CDR3 sequences; under 40% are singletons. The CDR3 contains 12 residues. Trimming removed 3 bases at V and 4 bases at J, with 7 bases between. This rearrangement joins TRBV12-3 or TRBV12-4 to TRBJ2-7; no reliable D call. The receptor's source is a human donor in good health. Some libraries in this study had Jurkat cell RNA spiked in. Sequenced input: naive CD8+ T cells from blood, with Jurkat cell RNA spiked in. Subset defined: FACS-sorted CD8+CD4-CCR7+CD45RA+ naive T cells. The CDR3 DNA is TGTGCCAGCAGTTTGTTCCCGTACGAGCAGTACTTC. Amino acid sequence: CASSLFPYEQYF.